This passage covers 8 T cell receptor beta chains from one sample sequenced in a study of T cells expressing NK-cell markers. Each CDR3 protein gets one entry in TCRdb, which reprocessed the 5' RACE reads and gives no DNA. This listing includes 550,000 to 600,000 distinct CDR3 sequences. Sequences were obtained from blood T cells: a sorted CD56 or NKG2C T cell subset, CD4+ or CD8+ T cells, or bulk PBMC T cells (not recorded which). The receptors here all came from a man between 18 and 35 years old in good health.

V gene TRBV3-1 combines with J gene TRBJ2-5; TCRdb outputs TRBD2, but without DNA this stays unchecked. CDR1 is LGHDT and CDR2 is YNNKEL in the germline V gene (reference sequence). The CDR3 covers 13 residues. CDR3: CASSPSDRETQYF.

This chain's CDR3 is CASSPLLHPGEVWDMQYF. The J gene is TRBJ2-3, the V gene TRBV7-9; TCRdb lists TRBD1, though no DNA is available to test this call. CDR1 is SEHNR, CDR2 FQNEAQ, per germline (reference sequence). The CDR3 covers 18 residues.

J is TRBJ2-7 and V is TRBV6-2 or TRBV6-3; TCRdb lists TRBD1, though no DNA is available to test this call. Germline CDR1 and CDR2: MNHEY and SVGEGT. The CDR3 is made up of 16 amino acids. The CDR3 loop reads CASSRSVEGGSYEQYF.

The CDR3 spells CSAAVGNEQFF. V and J are TRBV20-1 and TRBJ2-1. The CDR3 totals 11 residues. In germline, CDR1 is DFQATT, CDR2 SNEGSKA (reference sequence).

The chain uses TRBV5-1 and TRBJ2-3; the D call of TRBD2 rests on TCRdb alone, since no DNA is present to check it. The length of the CDR3 is 13 residues. In germline, CDR1 is SGHRS, CDR2 YFSETQ. CDR3 sequence reads: CASWGLAGGTQYF.

This chain links TRBV9 with TRBJ2-7; TCRdb's D call of TRBD1 is untestable without DNA. Germline V CDR1 and CDR2: SGDLS, YYNGEE. This CDR3 comprises 15 residues. This CDR3 is CASSEGPGVGYEQYF.

The CDR3 loop reads CAISESLSGLGETQYF. This sequence joins TRBV10-3 and TRBJ2-5; TCRdb gives TRBD2 as the D gene, but with no DNA this cannot be confirmed. The germline CDR1 and CDR2 sequences are ENHRY and SYGVKD. The CDR3 loop spans 16 amino acids.

V is TRBV20-1 and J is TRBJ2-1; the TCRdb D gene call, TRBD2, has no DNA to confirm it. The germline CDR1 and CDR2 sequences are DFQATT and SNEGSKA (reference sequence). The CDR3 has 18 residues. The CDR3 loop reads CSAKASGRTLESYNEQFF.